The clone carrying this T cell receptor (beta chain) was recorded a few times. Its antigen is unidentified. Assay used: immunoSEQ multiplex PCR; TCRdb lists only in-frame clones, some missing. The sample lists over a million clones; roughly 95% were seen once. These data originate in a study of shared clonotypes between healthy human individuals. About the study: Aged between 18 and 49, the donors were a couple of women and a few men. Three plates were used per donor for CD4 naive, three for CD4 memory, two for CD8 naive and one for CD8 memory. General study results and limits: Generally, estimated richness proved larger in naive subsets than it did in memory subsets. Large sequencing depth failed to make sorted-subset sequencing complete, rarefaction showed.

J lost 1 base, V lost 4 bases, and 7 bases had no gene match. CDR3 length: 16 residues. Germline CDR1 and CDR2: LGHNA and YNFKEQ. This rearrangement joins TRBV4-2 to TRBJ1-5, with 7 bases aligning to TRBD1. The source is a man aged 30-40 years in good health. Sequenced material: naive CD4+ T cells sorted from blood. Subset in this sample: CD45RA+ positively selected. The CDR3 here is CASSRYRGGSNQPQHF. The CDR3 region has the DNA TGTGCCAGCAGCCGCTACAGGGGAGGGAGCAATCAGCCCCAGCATTTT.